The 6 T cell receptor beta chains in this list originate from one sample, sequenced in a study of cytomegalovirus exposure and HLA in healthy donors. Both 60 Vbeta primers and 13 Jbeta primers went into the PCR. The data were produced by immunoSEQ multiplex PCR, yet TCRdb's version contains in-frame clones alone and is incomplete. The table shows about 170,000 clones, with around 74% occurring only once. Material for sequencing was PBMCs. The source of these receptors is a female donor in good health and CMV-seronegative.

The rearrangement uses TRBV28 and TRBJ2-7, with 13 bases identical to TRBD2. Germline loops: CDR1 MDHEN, CDR2 SYDVKM. The CDR3 is made up of 16 amino acids. The CDR3 DNA is TGTGCTTCCGGGACAGCGACTAGCGGGGGGCCGAGCGAGCAGTACTTC. It is translated as CASGTATSGGPSEQYF.

The V and J genes are TRBV4-2 and TRBJ2-3; 11 bases map to TRBD2. V dropped 4 bases and J dropped 2; count of bases not matched to a gene: 8. Germline V gene sequence: CDR1 LGHNA, CDR2 YNFKEQ. This CDR3 has 17 amino acids. CDR3 amino acids: CASSPTGTSGNTDTQYF. CDR3 coding DNA: TGTGCCAGCAGCCCCACCGGGACTAGCGGAAACACAGATACGCAGTATTTT.

As to this clone: A read error is likely, as this CDR3 ends without the conserved phenylalanine or tryptophan. The genes are TRBV7-3 and TRBJ1-1; D is undetermined. Germline CDR1 and CDR2: SGHTA and FQGTGA. This CDR3 region has 13 residues. Trimming removed 4 bases at V and 3 bases at J, with 9 bases between. The CDR3 coding sequence is TGTGCCAGCAGCTCGACCTGGGACACTGAAGCTTTCCTT. It codes for CASSSTWDTEAFL.

This clone was seen just once. The J gene is TRBJ2-3, the V gene TRBV5-4; 10 nucleotides agree with TRBD2. This CDR3 has 15 amino acids. V was pared by 1 base and J by 4 bases, with 3 bases of the junction left unmatched. Per germline, CDR1 SGHNT and CDR2 YYREEE (reference sequence). The CDR3: CASSLFSGRPDTQYF. CDR3 DNA sequence: TGTGCCAGCAGCTTGTTTAGCGGGAGGCCAGATACGCAGTATTTT.

This clone appeared a few times. The chain combines TRBV5-4 with TRBJ1-5; 9 positions agree with TRBD1. CDR3 length equals 15 residues. Trimming at V came to 4 bases and at J to 7 bases, leaving 9 bases not matched to a gene. Per germline, CDR1 SGHNT and CDR2 YYREEE (reference sequence). The CDR3 region is CASSPGTGYLQPQHF. The CDR3 nucleotides read TGTGCCAGCAGCCCCGGGACAGGGTATTTGCAGCCCCAGCATTTT.

The chain employs TRBV7-9 and TRBJ1-1; D remains unclear. With 2 bases removed from V and 4 bases from J, the gap between germline ends came to 11 bases. CDR1 and CDR2 from the germline V gene are SEHNR and FQNEAQ (reference sequence). The CDR3 sequence is 14 residues long. The CDR3 loop reads CASSLRGSGTEAFF. CDR3 nucleotide sequence: TGTGCCAGCAGCTTAAGAGGGTCGGGCACTGAAGCTTTCTTT.